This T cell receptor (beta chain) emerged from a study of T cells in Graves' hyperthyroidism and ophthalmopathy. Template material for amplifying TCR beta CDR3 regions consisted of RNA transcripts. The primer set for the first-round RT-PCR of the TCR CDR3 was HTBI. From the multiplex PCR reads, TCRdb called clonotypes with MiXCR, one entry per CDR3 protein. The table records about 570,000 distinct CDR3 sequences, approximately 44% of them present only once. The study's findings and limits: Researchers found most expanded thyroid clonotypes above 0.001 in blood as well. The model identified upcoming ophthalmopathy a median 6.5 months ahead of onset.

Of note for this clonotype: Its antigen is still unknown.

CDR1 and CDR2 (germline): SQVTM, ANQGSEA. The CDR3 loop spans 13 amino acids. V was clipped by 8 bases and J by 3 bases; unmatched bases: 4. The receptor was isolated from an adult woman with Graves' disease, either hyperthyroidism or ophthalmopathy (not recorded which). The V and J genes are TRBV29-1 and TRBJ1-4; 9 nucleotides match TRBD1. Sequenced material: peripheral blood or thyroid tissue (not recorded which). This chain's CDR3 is CSSRTGANEKLFF. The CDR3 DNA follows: TGCAGCTCCCGGACAGGGGCTAATGAAAAACTGTTTTTT.